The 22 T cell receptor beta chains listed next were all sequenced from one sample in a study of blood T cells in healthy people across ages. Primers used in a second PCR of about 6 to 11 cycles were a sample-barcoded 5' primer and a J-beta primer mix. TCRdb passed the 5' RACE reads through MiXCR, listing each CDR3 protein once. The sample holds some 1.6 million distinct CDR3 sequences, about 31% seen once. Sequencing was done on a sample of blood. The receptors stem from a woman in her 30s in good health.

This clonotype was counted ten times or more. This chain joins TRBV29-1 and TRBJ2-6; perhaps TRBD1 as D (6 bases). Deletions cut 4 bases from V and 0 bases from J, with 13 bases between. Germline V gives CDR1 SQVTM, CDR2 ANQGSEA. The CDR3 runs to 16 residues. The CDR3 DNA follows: TGCAGCGTTGTAGTAGGGGGATCCTCTGGGGCCAACGTCCTGACTTTC. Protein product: CSVVVGGSSGANVLTF.

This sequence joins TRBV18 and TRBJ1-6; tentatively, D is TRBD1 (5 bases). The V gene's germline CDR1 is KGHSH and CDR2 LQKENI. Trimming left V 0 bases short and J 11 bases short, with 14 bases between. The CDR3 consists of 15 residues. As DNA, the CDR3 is TGTGCCAGCTCACCACCGAGGGGAGAGAATCCACCCCTCCACTTT. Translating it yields CASSPPRGENPPLHF.

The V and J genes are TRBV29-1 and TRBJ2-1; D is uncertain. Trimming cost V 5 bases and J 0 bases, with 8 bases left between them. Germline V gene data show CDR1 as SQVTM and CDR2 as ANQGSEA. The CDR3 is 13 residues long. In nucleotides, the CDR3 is TGCAGCGTTTCTGTTAGCTCCTACAATGAGCAGTTCTTC. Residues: CSVSVSSYNEQFF.

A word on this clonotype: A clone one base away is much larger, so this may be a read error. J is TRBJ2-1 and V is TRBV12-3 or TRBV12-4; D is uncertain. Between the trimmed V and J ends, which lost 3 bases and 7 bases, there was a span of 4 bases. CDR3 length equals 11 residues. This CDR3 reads CASSFKNEQFF. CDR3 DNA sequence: TGTGCCAGCAGTTTCAAGAATGAGCAGTTCTTC.

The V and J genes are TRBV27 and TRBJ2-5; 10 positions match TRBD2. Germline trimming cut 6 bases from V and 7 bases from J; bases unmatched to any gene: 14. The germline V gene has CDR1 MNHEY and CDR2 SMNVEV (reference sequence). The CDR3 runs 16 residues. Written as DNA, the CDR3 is TGTGCCAGCAGCACCGCCAGCGGGAGGGTCGGGCGGACCCAGTACTTC. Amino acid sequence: CASSTASGRVGRTQYF.

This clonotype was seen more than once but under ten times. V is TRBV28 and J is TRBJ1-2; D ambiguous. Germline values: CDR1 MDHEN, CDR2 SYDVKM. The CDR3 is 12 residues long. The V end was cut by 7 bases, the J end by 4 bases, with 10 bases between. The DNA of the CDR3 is TGTGCCAGCAATCCGGGTTTCTATGGCTACACCTTC. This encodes CASNPGFYGYTF.

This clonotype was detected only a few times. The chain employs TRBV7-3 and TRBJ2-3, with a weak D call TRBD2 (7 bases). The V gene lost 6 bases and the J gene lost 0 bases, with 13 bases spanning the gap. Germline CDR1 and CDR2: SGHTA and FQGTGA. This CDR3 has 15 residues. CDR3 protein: CASSTGGASTDTQYF. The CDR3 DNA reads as TGTGCCAGCAGTACTGGGGGGGCTAGCACAGATACGCAGTATTTT.

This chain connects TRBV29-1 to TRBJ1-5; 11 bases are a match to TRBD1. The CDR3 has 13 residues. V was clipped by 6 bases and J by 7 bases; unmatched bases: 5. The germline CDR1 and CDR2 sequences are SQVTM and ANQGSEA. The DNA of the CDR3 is TGCAGCGTAGGACAGGGGGCTTGGCAGCCCCAGCATTTT. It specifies CSVGQGAWQPQHF.

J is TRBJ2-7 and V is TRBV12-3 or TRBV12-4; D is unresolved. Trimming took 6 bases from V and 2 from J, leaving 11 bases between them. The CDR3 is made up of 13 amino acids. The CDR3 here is CASSPFETYEQYF. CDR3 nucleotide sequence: TGTGCCAGCAGCCCCTTCGAAACCTACGAGCAGTACTTC.

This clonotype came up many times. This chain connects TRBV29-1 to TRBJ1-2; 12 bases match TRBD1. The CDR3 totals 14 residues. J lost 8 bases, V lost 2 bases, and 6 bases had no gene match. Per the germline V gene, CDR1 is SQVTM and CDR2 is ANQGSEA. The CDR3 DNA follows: TGCAGCGTTGAACCCGGGACAGGGGGCAAAGGCTACACCTTC. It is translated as CSVEPGTGGKGYTF.

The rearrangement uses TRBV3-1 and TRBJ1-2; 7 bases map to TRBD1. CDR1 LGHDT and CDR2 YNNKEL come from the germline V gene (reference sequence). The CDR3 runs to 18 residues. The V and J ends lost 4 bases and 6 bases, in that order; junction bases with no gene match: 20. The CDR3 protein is CASSPDRAGILGDDGYTF. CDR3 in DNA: TGTGCCAGCAGCCCCGACAGGGCGGGAATCTTAGGAGATGATGGCTACACCTTC. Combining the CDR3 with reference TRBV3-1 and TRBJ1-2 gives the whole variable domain DTAVSQTPKYLVTQMGNDKSIKCEQNLGHDTMYWYKQDSKKFLKIMFSYNNKELIINETVPNRFSPKSPDKAHLNLHINSLELGDSAVYFCASSPDRAGILGDDGYTFGSGTRLTVV.

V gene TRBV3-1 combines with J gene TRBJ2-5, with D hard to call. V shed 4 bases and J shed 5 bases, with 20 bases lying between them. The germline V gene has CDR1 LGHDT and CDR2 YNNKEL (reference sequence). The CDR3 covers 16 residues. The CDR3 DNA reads TGTGCCAGCAGCCCCCAGTTAGGGCGAGGTGAGGAGACCCAGTACTTC. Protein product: CASSPQLGRGEETQYF.

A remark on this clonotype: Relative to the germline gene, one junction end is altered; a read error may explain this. In nucleotides, the CDR3 is TGTGCCAGCAGCACCCGACAGGGTTGGACTGGAGCTTTCTTT. Residues: CASSTRQGWTGAFF. This chain uses TRBV7-2 with TRBJ1-1; 7 nucleotides agree with TRBD1. The V gene's germline CDR1 is SGHTA and CDR2 FQGNSA. This CDR3 is 14 amino acids long.

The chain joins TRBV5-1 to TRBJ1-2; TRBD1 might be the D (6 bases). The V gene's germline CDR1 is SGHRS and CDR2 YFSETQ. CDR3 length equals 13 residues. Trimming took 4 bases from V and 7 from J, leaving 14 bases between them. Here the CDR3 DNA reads TGCGCCAGCAGCCCCGGGGGGGCCGGTGGCTACACCTTC. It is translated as CASSPGGAGGYTF.

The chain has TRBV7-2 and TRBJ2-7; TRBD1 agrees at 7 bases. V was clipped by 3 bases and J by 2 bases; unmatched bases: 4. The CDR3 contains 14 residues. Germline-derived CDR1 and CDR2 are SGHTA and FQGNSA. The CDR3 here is CASSFDRAAYEQYV. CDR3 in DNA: TGTGCCAGCAGCTTCGACAGGGCTGCCTACGAGCAGTACGTC.

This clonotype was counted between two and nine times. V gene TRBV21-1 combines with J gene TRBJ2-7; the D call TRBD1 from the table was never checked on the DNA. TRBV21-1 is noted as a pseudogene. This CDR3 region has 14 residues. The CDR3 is CASQGGQCSYEQYF. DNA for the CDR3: TGTGCCAGCCAGGGCGGTCAATGCTCCTACGAGCAGTACTTC.

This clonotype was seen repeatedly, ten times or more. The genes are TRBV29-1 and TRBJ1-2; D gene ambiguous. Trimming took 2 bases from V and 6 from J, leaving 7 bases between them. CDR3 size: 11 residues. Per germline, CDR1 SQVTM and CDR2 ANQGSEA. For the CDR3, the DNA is TGCAGCGTTGAAAGCGAGGATGGCTACACCTTC. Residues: CSVESEDGYTF.

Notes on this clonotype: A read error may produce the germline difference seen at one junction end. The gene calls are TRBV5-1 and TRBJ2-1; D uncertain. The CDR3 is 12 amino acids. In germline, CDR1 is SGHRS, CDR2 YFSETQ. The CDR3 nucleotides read TGCACCAGCAGCATCGACCGGGATGAGCAGTTCTTC. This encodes CTSSIDRDEQFF.

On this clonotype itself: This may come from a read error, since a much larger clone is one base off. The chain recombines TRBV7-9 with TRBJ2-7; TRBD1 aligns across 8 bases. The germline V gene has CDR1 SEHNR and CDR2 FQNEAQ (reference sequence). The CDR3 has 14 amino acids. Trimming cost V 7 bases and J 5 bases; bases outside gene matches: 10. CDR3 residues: CASTLRQGHDEQYF. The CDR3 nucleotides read TGTGCCAGCACCCTCAGACAGGGGCACGACGAGCAGTACTTC. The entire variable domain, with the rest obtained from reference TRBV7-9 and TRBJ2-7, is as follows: DTGVSQNPRHKITKRGQNVTFRCDPISEHNRLYWYRQTLGQGPEFLTYFQNEAQLEKSRLLSDRFSAERPKGSFSTLEIQRTEQGDSAMYLCASTLRQGHDEQYFGPGTRLTVT.

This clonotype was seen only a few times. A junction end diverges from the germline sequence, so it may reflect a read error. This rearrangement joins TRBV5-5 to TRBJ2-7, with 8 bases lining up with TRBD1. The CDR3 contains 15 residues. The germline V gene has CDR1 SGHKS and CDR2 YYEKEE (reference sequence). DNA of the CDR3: TGTGCCGGCAGCTACGGACAGGGAAGCTCCTACGAGCAGTACTTC. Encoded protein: CAGSYGQGSSYEQYF.

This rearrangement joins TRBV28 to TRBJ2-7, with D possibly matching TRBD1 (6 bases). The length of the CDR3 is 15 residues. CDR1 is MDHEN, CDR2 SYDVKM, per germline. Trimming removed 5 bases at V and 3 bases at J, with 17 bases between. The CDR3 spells CASSTQLQGIYEQYF. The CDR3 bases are TGTGCCAGCAGTACACAACTACAGGGTATCTACGAGCAGTACTTC.

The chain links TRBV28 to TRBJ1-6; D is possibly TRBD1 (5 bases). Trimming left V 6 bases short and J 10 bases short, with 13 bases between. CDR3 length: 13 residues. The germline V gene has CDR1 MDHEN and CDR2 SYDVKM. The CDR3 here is CASSQGVRSPLHF. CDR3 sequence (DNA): TGTGCCAGCAGCCAAGGGGTCAGATCACCCCTCCACTTT.